What follows describes a single T cell receptor beta chain. What it binds is not known. Unmatched junction bases numbered 4, after V lost 4 bases and J lost 5 bases. The CDR3 has 14 residues. Germline assignment: CDR1 SNHLY and CDR2 FYNNEI. This sample was taken from a study of T cell responses to AZD1222 COVID-19 vaccine. The study, taken as a whole, reports: Repertoires were obtained solely post-peak T cell response.

Method: immunoSEQ multiplex PCR; TCRdb's copy keeps in-frame clones and lacks some. The profile shows about 130,000 clones, roughly nine tenths of them singletons. The chain is built from TRBV2 and TRBJ2-2, with 7 nucleotides matching TRBD1. The sequencing used peripheral blood, collected 28 days after the second AZD1222 dose. This receptor was obtained from an adult who received the AZD1222 COVID-19 vaccine. The CDR3 sequence is CASSVGGRTGELFF. CDR3 in DNA: TGTGCCAGCAGTGTAGGGGGCCGGACCGGGGAGCTGTTTTTT.